These 24 T cell receptor beta chains share one sample of origin, sequenced in a study of blood T cell repertoires in COVID-19. Libraries were prepared by immunoSEQ multiplex PCR; TCRdb keeps only in-frame clonotypes and omits some of them. The repertoire includes approximately 490,000 clones, 80% to 90% of them detected once, and approximately 8% sits in the top ten. Sequenced sample: PBMCs or T cells enriched from blood (not recorded which). These receptors all come from a woman aged 60-75 years who had recovered from COVID-19.

J is TRBJ1-1 and V is TRBV19; 7 bases agree with TRBD1. Germline loops: CDR1 LNHDA, CDR2 SQIVND (reference sequence). The CDR3 sequence is 14 residues long. V lost 7 bases and J lost 1; bases outside the gene matches: 6. The CDR3 loop reads CASTRDSRNTEAFF. CDR3 DNA sequence: TGTGCCAGTACCCGGGACAGCCGGAACACTGAAGCTTTCTTT.

The chain joins TRBV4-1 to TRBJ1-3; D gene uncertain. V was pared by 1 base and J by 2 bases, with 9 bases between. CDR3 length: 15 amino acids. Germline V gene data show CDR1 as MGHRA and CDR2 as YSYEKL. The DNA for the CDR3 is TGCGCCAGCAGCCAAGCTTGGTCGGCTGGAAACACCATATATTTT. This encodes CASSQAWSAGNTIYF.

This clone was detected only a few times. CDR3 amino acids: CAWTIRAGVGGYTF. The CDR3 coding sequence is TGTGCCTGGACAATTCGAGCCGGGGTCGGGGGCTACACCTTC. The chain employs TRBV30 and TRBJ1-2; no clear D gene. The CDR3 is 14 residues long. In germline, CDR1 is GTSNPN, CDR2 SVGIG (reference sequence). V dropped 4 bases and J dropped 8 bases, with 20 bases sitting between them.

In its sample, this clone was seen once. The rearrangement links TRBV24-1 to TRBJ1-5; possible D gene TRBD1, 6 bases. Germline CDR1 KGHDR, CDR2 SFDVKD. V gave up 7 bases and J gave up 5 bases, with 14 bases separating them. This CDR3 comprises 14 residues. The CDR3, as DNA: TGTGCCACCAGGCCCGGGGGGGGCGATCAGCCCCAGCATTTT. This gives the protein CATRPGGGDQPQHF.

V is TRBV20-1 and J is TRBJ1-3, with 7 bases matching TRBD1. The CDR3 runs 14 residues. CDR1 is DFQATT, CDR2 SNEGSKA, per germline (reference sequence). J gave up 0 bases and V 3 bases, and 2 bases lay outside the gene matches. For the CDR3, the DNA is TGCAGTGCTAGTCGGGACAGCTCTGGAAACACCATATATTTT. Its protein is CSASRDSSGNTIYF.

The rearrangement uses TRBV4-1 and TRBJ1-4, with TRBD1 matching 9 bases. The trim removed 6 bases at V and 7 bases at J, leaving 12 bases unmatched. This CDR3 is 16 amino acids long. The germline V gene encodes CDR1 MGHRA and CDR2 YSYEKL. DNA of the CDR3: TGCGCCAGCAGGAGCGGGAGGGACAGGGAGAGTGAAAAACTGTTTTTT. This encodes CASRSGRDRESEKLFF.

In its sample, this clone was seen a few times. The chain couples TRBV11-2 to TRBJ2-7; weak D call: TRBD1 (6 bases). Germline CDR1 reads SGHAT; CDR2 reads FQNNGV. V gave up 3 bases and J gave up 6 bases, with 12 bases separating them. The CDR3 has 13 amino acids. CDR3 protein: CASSLNTGFEQYV. CDR3 sequence (DNA): TGTGCCAGCAGCTTGAACACAGGGTTCGAGCAGTACGTC.

The V and J genes are TRBV9 and TRBJ1-2, with TRBD1 matching over 11 bases. The CDR3 totals 15 residues. Germline lookup yields CDR1 SGDLS and CDR2 YYNGEE. Trimming cost V 0 bases and J 7 bases; bases outside gene matches: 5. CDR3 protein: CASSVAGQGAGGYTF. CDR3 nucleotide sequence: TGTGCCAGCAGCGTAGCCGGACAGGGGGCCGGTGGCTACACCTTC.

This clone has only one observation. The chain carries TRBV10-1 and TRBJ2-3, with 15 bases fitting TRBD2. Trimming took 3 bases from V and 7 from J; bases not matched to a gene: 5. This CDR3 is built from 16 residues. CDR1 WNHNN and CDR2 SYGVQD come from the germline V gene (reference sequence). CDR3 region: CASSEGGLAGGNTQYF. CDR3 DNA: TGCGCCAGCAGTGAAGGGGGACTAGCGGGGGGAAATACGCAGTATTTT.

The chain uses TRBV9 and TRBJ1-2; 9 bases match TRBD1. Unmatched junction bases numbered 8, after V lost 3 bases and J lost 5 bases. The germline gives CDR1 SGDLS, CDR2 YYNGEE. This CDR3 contains 15 residues. The CDR3 protein is CASSGPRDRAYGYTF. The CDR3 DNA reads TGTGCCAGCAGCGGACCCCGGGACAGGGCTTATGGCTACACCTTC.

The genes are TRBV7-2 and TRBJ2-7; D is unclear. This CDR3 region has 13 residues. V was pared by 4 bases and J by 0 bases, with 7 bases between. Germline values: CDR1 SGHTA, CDR2 FQGNSA. CDR3 DNA: TGTGCCAGCAGCTACGGGTCCTCCTACGAGCAGTACGTC. This gives the protein CASSYGSSYEQYV.

The J gene is TRBJ2-1, the V gene TRBV24-1; 9 nucleotides match TRBD2. Germline V gene lookup returns CDR1 KGHDR and CDR2 SFDVKD. This CDR3 is built from 17 residues. Germline trimming cut 2 bases from V and 4 bases from J; bases unmatched to any gene: 8. CDR3 DNA: TGTGCCACCAGTGATTCCTCGGGGACTAGCAGGTACAATGAGCAGTTCTTC. Its translation: CATSDSSGTSRYNEQFF.

The chain combines TRBV7-9 with TRBJ1-1; D is ambiguous. CDR1 is SEHNR and CDR2 is FQNEAQ in the germline V gene (reference sequence). V gave up 0 bases and J gave up 1 base, with 9 bases separating them. This CDR3 has 15 amino acids. CDR3 region: CASSLAGQANTEAFF. DNA of the CDR3: TGTGCCAGCAGCTTAGCAGGCCAGGCGAACACTGAAGCTTTCTTT.

The chain has TRBV2 and TRBJ1-1; TRBD1 is a possible D gene (6 bases). CDR3 length: 15 residues. V lost 1 base and J 9 bases, leaving 18 bases between the germline ends. Germline assignment: CDR1 SNHLY and CDR2 FYNNEI. The DNA of the CDR3 is TGTGCCAGCAGTGAAGAGTGGTCAGGGGCCAGTCAAGCTTTCTTT. Translation gives CASSEEWSGASQAFF.

The chain couples TRBV19 to TRBJ1-1; unclear D gene. Germline V gives CDR1 LNHDA, CDR2 SQIVND (reference sequence). Deletions cut 7 bases from V and 5 bases from J, with 14 bases between. This CDR3 has 13 amino acids. This CDR3 is CASIPGRETEAFF. CDR3 DNA: TGTGCCAGTATCCCCGGGAGGGAGACTGAAGCTTTCTTT.

The gene calls are TRBV9 and TRBJ1-3, with 7 positions matching TRBD1. After removal of 3 bases from V and 0 bases from J, the junction contained 3 bases not matched to a gene. The CDR3 sequence is 15 residues long. Germline V gene data show CDR1 as SGDLS and CDR2 as YYNGEE. The DNA for the CDR3 is TGTGCCAGCAGCGAGGACAGGACCTCTGGAAACACCATATATTTT. This sequence encodes CASSEDRTSGNTIYF.

With regard to this clone: At the DNA level, this CDR3 is encoded by other sequences in the same sample as well. The chain links TRBV6-5 to TRBJ1-5, with 8 bases that match TRBD1. CDR1 is MNHEY, CDR2 SVGAGI, per germline. This CDR3 is built from 13 residues. V shed 6 bases and J 7 bases; nucleotides not matched to a gene: 5. CDR3 sequence: CASRPGGGQPQHF. The CDR3 nucleotides are TGTGCCAGCAGACCAGGGGGCGGACAGCCCCAGCATTTT.

The chain carries TRBV6-5 and TRBJ2-7; TRBD1 matches at 8 bases. The CDR3 contains 16 residues. The J segment lost 0 bases and the V segment lost 1 base, leaving 5 bases of the junction unmatched. CDR1 and CDR2 (germline): MNHEY, SVGAGI. In DNA, the CDR3 is TGTGCCAGCAGTTACTTCAGGGGGCCCGGCTCCTACGAGCAGTACTTC. This translates into CASSYFRGPGSYEQYF.

A single count supports this clone. The chain uses TRBV2 and TRBJ2-3; tentative D call: TRBD1 (5 bases). Germline loops: CDR1 SNHLY, CDR2 FYNNEI. Trimming took 5 bases from V and 4 from J, leaving 16 bases between them. CDR3 size: 15 residues. Written as DNA, the CDR3 is TGTGCCAGCAGTCTTCCGGCGAAGGGGCCAGATACGCAGTATTTT. It encodes CASSLPAKGPDTQYF.

This rearrangement joins TRBV11-2 to TRBJ2-3, with D tentatively TRBD1 (5 bases). CDR1 and CDR2 from the germline V gene are SGHAT and FQNNGV. Trimming removed 3 bases from V and 1 base from J, with 17 bases in between. The CDR3 runs to 17 residues. In DNA form, the CDR3 reads TGTGCCAGCAGCTTTTACGAACCCATAGGGGGCACAGATACGCAGTATTTT. Translating gives CASSFYEPIGGTDTQYF.

The genes are TRBV6-5 and TRBJ1-2; 9 nucleotides line up with TRBD1. The V segment lost 2 bases and the J segment 2 bases; nucleotides outside the gene matches: 6. CDR3 length: 16 residues. In germline, CDR1 is MNHEY, CDR2 SVGAGI. CDR3 nucleotides: TGTGCCAGCAGTTACGCCGGGACAGGGAAAAACTATGGCTACACCTTC. Encoded protein: CASSYAGTGKNYGYTF.

This chain uses TRBV28 with TRBJ1-4; D remains unclear. V was trimmed by 2 bases and J by 1 base, leaving 5 bases between them. This CDR3 comprises 14 residues. Germline CDR1 is MDHEN and CDR2 is SYDVKM. Written as DNA, the CDR3 is TGTGCCAGCAGTTTAAGACAAACTAATGAAAAACTGTTTTTT. Translation: CASSLRQTNEKLFF. Filled out from reference TRBV28 and TRBJ1-4, the complete variable domain reads DVKVTQSSRYLVKRTGEKVFLECVQDMDHENMFWYRQDPGLGLRLIYFSYDVKMKEKGDIPEGYSVSREKKERFSLILESASTNQTSMYLCASSLRQTNEKLFFGSGTQLSVL.

The chain couples TRBV5-1 to TRBJ2-3; TRBD2 might be the D (5 bases). Germline V lookup: CDR1 SGHRS, CDR2 YFSETQ. This CDR3 is built from 16 residues. V dropped 4 bases and J dropped 2 bases, with 17 bases sitting between them. CDR3 in DNA: TGCGCCAGCAGCCCCCGGGGTAGCTGGAACACAGATACGCAGTATTTT. Translated: CASSPRGSWNTDTQYF.

With respect to this clone: One junction end disagrees with the germline gene, perhaps due to a read error. Other nucleotide sequences from this sample produce the same CDR3. V is TRBV6-5 and J is TRBJ1-4, with 8 bases identical to TRBD1. Per the germline V gene, CDR1 is MNHEY and CDR2 is SVGAGI. There are 13 residues in the CDR3. CDR3 bases: TGTGCCAGCAGGGACAGGGCTAACGAAAAACTGTTTTTT. Its translation: CASRDRANEKLFF.